Described below is a single T cell receptor beta chain sequence and its context. Stated treatment: randomized to nivolumab then ipilimumab (arm A) or the reverse (arm B). This CDR3 is 17 amino acids long. Per germline, CDR1 SGHRS and CDR2 YFSETQ. Losses at the gene ends were 0 bases for V and 2 bases for J; bases not matched to a gene: 10. This sample is part of a study of sequential checkpoint blockade in melanoma. The wider study: Twenty-two patients had matched tumor biopsies before treatment and at week 13 after nivolumab or ipilimumab alone.

Measured with immunoSEQ multiplex PCR; TCRdb has only the in-frame clones, and not every one. This table has roughly 36,000 clones, over 30% appearing once. This clonotype originated in a human donor with melanoma. This chain uses TRBV5-1 with TRBJ2-7, with 8 bases lining up with TRBD2. Sequencing was performed on tumor tissue (inferred from file names), taken from a patient given nivolumab and ipilimumab in sequence. CDR3 sequence: CASSLAPGGGKAYEQYF. The CDR3 DNA is TGCGCCAGCAGCTTGGCCCCCGGGGGGGGGAAAGCCTACGAGCAGTACTTC. The complete variable domain, with remaining parts taken from reference TRBV5-1 and TRBJ2-7, reads KAGVTQTPRYLIKTRGQQVTLSCSPISGHRSVSWYQQTPGQGLQFLFEYFSETQRNKGNFPGRFSGRQFSNSRSEMNVSTLELGDSALYLCASSLAPGGGKAYEQYFGPGTRLTVT.